This T cell receptor (beta chain) stems from a study of regulatory T cells in long-lasting Graves disease. CDR3-region Arm-PCR and iRepertoire HTBI primers produced the TCR beta libraries. Each CDR3 protein is one row after TCRdb ran MiXCR on the multiplex PCR reads. The repertoire has 650,000 to 700,000 distinct CDR3 sequences, about 30% of them found once; the top ten carry 42%. Described time point: persistent/refractory GD, antithyroid drugs over 5 years with positive TRAb. PBMC-extracted RNA yielded the TCR library. The CDR3 loop spans 14 amino acids. Germline loops: CDR1 MNHGY, CDR2 SVAAGI. V shed 4 bases and J 6 bases; nucleotides not matched to a gene: 8.

This clonotype was sampled from a female donor with Graves disease. The chain employs TRBV6-9 and TRBJ1-2; TRBD1 matches 7 bases. This sample comprised peripheral blood mononuclear cells (PBMCs), obtained when the disease was refractory, from a patient treated with antithyroid drugs. The CDR3 loop reads CASSSTGVVDGYTF. As DNA, the CDR3 is TGTGCCAGCAGTTCCACAGGGGTCGTCGATGGCTACACCTTC.